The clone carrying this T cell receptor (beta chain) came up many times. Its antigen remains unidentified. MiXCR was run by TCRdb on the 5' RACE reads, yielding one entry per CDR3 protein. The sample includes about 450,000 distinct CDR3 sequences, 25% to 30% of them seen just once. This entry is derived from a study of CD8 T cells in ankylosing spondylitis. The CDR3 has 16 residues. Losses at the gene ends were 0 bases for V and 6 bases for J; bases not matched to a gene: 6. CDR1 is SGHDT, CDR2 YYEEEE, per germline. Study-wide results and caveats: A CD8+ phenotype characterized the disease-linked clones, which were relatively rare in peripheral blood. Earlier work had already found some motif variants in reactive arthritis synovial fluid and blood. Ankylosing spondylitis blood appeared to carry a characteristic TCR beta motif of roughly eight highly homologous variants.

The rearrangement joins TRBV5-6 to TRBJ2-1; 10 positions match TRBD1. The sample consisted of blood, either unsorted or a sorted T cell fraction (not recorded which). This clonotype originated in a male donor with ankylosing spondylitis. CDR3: CASSLDPGQGTNEQFF. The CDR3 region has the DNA TGTGCCAGCAGCTTGGATCCGGGACAGGGGACCAATGAGCAGTTCTTC.